The 24 T cell receptor beta chains listed next were all sequenced from one sample in a study of T cell responses to AZD1222 COVID-19 vaccine. Method: immunoSEQ multiplex PCR; TCRdb's copy keeps in-frame clones and lacks some. The sample consists of about 35,000 clones, 86% of them appearing once. This material consisted of peripheral blood, taken 28 days after the second AZD1222 dose. These TCRs come from an adult who received the AZD1222 COVID-19 vaccine.

The J gene is TRBJ1-1, the V gene TRBV19; a weak D match, TRBD1 (6 bases). Germline assignment: CDR1 LNHDA and CDR2 SQIVND (reference sequence). V gave up 3 bases and J gave up 4 bases, with 15 bases separating them. This CDR3 is built from 15 residues. Here the CDR3 DNA reads TGTGCCAGTAGTATCCTCGCGGACAGTCGCACTGAAGCTTTCTTT. Its protein is CASSILADSRTEAFF.

This clone was seen a handful of times. The gene calls are TRBV3-1 (or the pseudogene TRBV3-2) and TRBJ2-2; no definite D call. CDR1 and CDR2 from the germline V gene are LGHDT and YNNKEL (reference sequence). The V end was cut by 0 bases, the J end by 1 base, with 15 bases between. The CDR3 covers 18 residues. The CDR3 protein is CASSQDRARFGNTGELFF. CDR3 sequence (DNA): TGTGCCAGCAGCCAAGATAGGGCCCGGTTCGGGAACACCGGGGAGCTGTTTTTT.

This sequence joins TRBV6-5 and TRBJ2-5, with a weak D call TRBD2 (6 bases). The ends were cut back, 5 bases at V and 1 base at J, with 11 bases in the middle. Germline CDR1 and CDR2: MNHEY and SVGAGI. The CDR3 spans 14 residues. In nucleotides, the CDR3 is TGTGCCAGCAGTCTCGGACTACCCCAAGAGACCCAGTACTTC. Translation gives CASSLGLPQETQYF.

The V call is TRBV7-9, the J call TRBJ1-2; D ambiguous. Trimming shortened V by 6 bases and J by 7 bases, and 21 bases separated the two germline ends. This CDR3 has 15 residues. The germline gives CDR1 SEHNR, CDR2 FQNEAQ (reference sequence). CDR3 sequence (DNA): TGTGCCAGCAGTTCCCAGGAAGGCCACCTCTTTGGCTACACCTTC. It yields the protein CASSSQEGHLFGYTF.

The chain is built from TRBV6-1 and TRBJ1-2, with D unresolved. V lost 2 bases to trimming and J lost 8 bases, with 9 bases between them. The CDR3 has 12 residues. Per the germline V gene, CDR1 is MNHNS and CDR2 is SASEGT. The CDR3 protein is CASSEQLKGYTF. In nucleotides, the CDR3 is TGTGCCAGCAGTGAACAACTGAAGGGCTACACCTTC.

This sequence joins TRBV3-1 (or the pseudogene TRBV3-2) and TRBJ1-4, with 8 nucleotides matching TRBD1. The CDR3 has 17 amino acids. Germline CDR1 LGHDT, CDR2 YNNKEL (reference sequence). Trimming removed 1 base from V and 2 bases from J; junction bases left unmatched: 6. The CDR3 spells CASSQGGQGRTNEKLFF. In nucleotides, the CDR3 is TGTGCCAGCAGCCAAGGTGGACAGGGTCGGACTAATGAAAAACTGTTTTTT.

The V gene is TRBV14, the J gene TRBJ2-3; D is perhaps TRBD2 (5 bases). Germline CDR1 SGHDN, CDR2 FVKESK. This CDR3 has 16 residues. Trimming removed 0 bases at V and 5 bases at J, with 15 bases between. The CDR3 DNA reads as TGTGCCAGCAGCCAAGAAGCACTAGGTCGTGTAGATACGCAGTATTTT. Translated: CASSQEALGRVDTQYF.

The CDR3, as DNA: TGTGCCAGCAGCCCTACTAGCGGGAGGTATGAGCAGTTCTTC. Amino acid sequence: CASSPTSGRYEQFF. The chain employs TRBV11-1 and TRBJ2-1; 12 nucleotides match TRBD2. V trimming: 5 bases; J trimming: 8 bases; junction bases outside the gene matches: 4. Germline V gene data show CDR1 as SGHAT and CDR2 as FQDESV (reference sequence). CDR3 length: 14 residues.

The chain joins TRBV2 to TRBJ2-7, with a weak D call TRBD2 (6 bases). Trimming pared 1 base from V and 3 bases from J, leaving 13 bases between. CDR1 is SNHLY, CDR2 FYNNEI, per germline. This CDR3 region has 15 residues. The CDR3 sequence is CASSEVGGELYEQYF. The CDR3 DNA reads TGTGCCAGCAGTGAAGTCGGCGGGGAGCTCTACGAGCAGTACTTC.

This clone is a singleton in its sample. The chain couples TRBV11-2 to TRBJ1-3, with 8 nucleotides matching TRBD1. V lost 4 bases to trimming and J lost 4 bases; unmatched junction nucleotides: 9. The germline V gene has CDR1 SGHAT and CDR2 FQNNGV. The CDR3 has 16 amino acids. As DNA, the CDR3 is TGTGCCAGCAGCTCCTTGACAGGGGCGATCGGAAACACCATATATTTT. Translated: CASSSLTGAIGNTIYF. Full variable domain (remainder filled in from reference TRBV11-2 and TRBJ1-3): EAGVAQSPRYKIIEKRQSVAFWCNPISGHATLYWYQQILGQGPKLLIQFQNNGVVDDSQLPKDRFSAERLKGVDSTLKIQPAKLEDSAVYLCASSSLTGAIGNTIYFGEGSWLTVV.

The chain is built from TRBV19 and TRBJ2-5; 8 bases are a match to TRBD1. CDR1 is LNHDA and CDR2 is SQIVND in the germline V gene (reference sequence). The CDR3 loop spans 14 amino acids. V lost 4 bases to trimming and J lost 5 bases; unmatched junction nucleotides: 6. The CDR3 sequence is CASSRQGSMETQYF. CDR3 nucleotide sequence: TGTGCCAGTAGTAGACAGGGGAGCATGGAGACCCAGTACTTC. Full variable domain (remainder filled in from reference TRBV19 and TRBJ2-5): DGGITQSPKYLFRKEGQNVTLSCEQNLNHDAMYWYRQDPGQGLRLIYYSQIVNDFQKGDIAEGYSVSREKKESFPLTVTSAQKNPTAFYLCASSRQGSMETQYFGPGTRLLVL.

The chain couples TRBV4-1 to TRBJ1-4; D is undetermined. Trimming left V 1 base short and J 8 bases short, with 17 bases between. CDR1 is MGHRA and CDR2 is YSYEKL in the germline V gene. The CDR3 totals 16 residues. The CDR3 bases are TGCGCCAGCAGCCAAGTGCCAGGAGAAACCATCGAAAAACTGTTTTTT. Protein sequence: CASSQVPGETIEKLFF.

The CDR3 loop reads CASSLSSSYGYTF. CDR3 nucleotide sequence: TGCGCCAGCAGCTTGTCCAGTTCCTATGGCTACACCTTC. The J gene is TRBJ1-2, the V gene TRBV5-1; D uncertain. Germline V gene sequence: CDR1 SGHRS, CDR2 YFSETQ. The length of the CDR3 is 13 residues. V lost 1 base and J lost 4, with 8 bases in between.

V gene TRBV5-5 combines with J gene TRBJ2-1; 10 positions match TRBD1. CDR3 length equals 16 residues. J lost 5 bases, V lost 0 bases, and 5 bases had no gene match. Germline V gene data show CDR1 as SGHKS and CDR2 as YYEKEE (reference sequence). CDR3 DNA: TGTGCCAGCAGCTTGGGGGACAGGGGCTGGGACAATGAGCAGTTCTTC. This codes for CASSLGDRGWDNEQFF.

DNA for the CDR3: TGTGCCACCAGCGATCGGGGGTCCGACTATGGCTACACCTTC. Residues: CATSDRGSDYGYTF. This sequence joins TRBV24-1 and TRBJ1-2, with a weak D call TRBD1 (5 bases). V shed 7 bases and J shed 3 bases, with 14 bases lying between them. The CDR3 contains 14 residues. Per the germline V gene, CDR1 is KGHDR and CDR2 is SFDVKD.

The rearrangement links TRBV10-2 to TRBJ1-2; no firm D call. Germline loops: CDR1 WSHSY, CDR2 SAAADI. The CDR3 has 13 residues. Trimming left V 6 bases short and J 7 bases short, with 15 bases between. CDR3 in DNA: TGCGCCAGCAGCAGTGCTGAGGGAGGTGGCTACACCTTC. This codes for CASSSAEGGGYTF.

The chain couples TRBV5-8 to TRBJ1-2; unclear D gene. The ends were cut back, 4 bases at V and 1 base at J, with 8 bases in the middle. The V gene's germline CDR1 is SGHTS and CDR2 YDEGEE. The CDR3 loop spans 13 amino acids. CDR3 in DNA: TGTGCCAGCAGCCGCAGAGATAACTATGGCTACACCTTC. It specifies CASSRRDNYGYTF.

CDR3 DNA: TGTGCCAGCTCACCGGAATCCCAAGAGACCCAGTACTTC. Translation gives CASSPESQETQYF. This chain joins TRBV18 and TRBJ2-5; D call uncertain. CDR1 KGHSH and CDR2 LQKENI come from the germline V gene. The V gene lost 3 bases and the J gene lost 1 base, with 6 bases spanning the gap. The CDR3 loop spans 13 amino acids.

V is TRBV10-3 and J is TRBJ2-7; TRBD1 matches 9 bases. The CDR3 is 15 amino acids. Germline CDR1 reads ENHRY; CDR2 reads SYGVKD. The ends lost 0 bases at V and 9 bases at J; junction bases unmatched: 9. CDR3 bases: TGTGCCATCAGTGAGTCGACAGGGACAGGGATTCGGCAGTACTTC. Its protein product is CAISESTGTGIRQYF.

The chain uses TRBV29-1 and TRBJ2-1; D gene unclear. The CDR3 is made up of 14 amino acids. Trimming took off 1 base at V and 2 bases at J, with 9 bases between the two ends. Per the germline V gene, CDR1 is SQVTM and CDR2 is ANQGSEA. This chain's CDR3 is CSVEVGRAYNEQFF. The CDR3 DNA sequence: TGCAGCGTTGAAGTGGGAAGGGCCTACAATGAGCAGTTCTTC.

The chain has TRBV6-5 and TRBJ2-5, with D perhaps matching TRBD2 (6 bases). The CDR3 totals 13 residues. Germline CDR1 MNHEY, CDR2 SVGAGI. V lost 7 bases and J lost 4, with 13 bases in between. CDR3 sequence (DNA): TGTGCCAGCAACCTACTAGCTGGAGAGACCCAGTACTTC. Translated: CASNLLAGETQYF.

The V and J genes are TRBV2 and TRBJ2-1; D may be TRBD2 (5 bases). CDR3 size: 13 residues. The V gene lost 7 bases and the J gene lost 10 bases, with 17 bases spanning the gap. In germline, CDR1 is SNHLY, CDR2 FYNNEI. The CDR3 sequence is CASIGGRLGEQFF. For the CDR3, the DNA is TGTGCCAGCATTGGAGGACGCTTAGGGGAGCAGTTCTTC.

V and J are TRBV5-1 and TRBJ1-1; perhaps TRBD1 as D (5 bases). Trimming removed 4 bases at V and 3 bases at J, with 16 bases between. The CDR3 sequence is 15 residues long. Germline CDR1 and CDR2: SGHRS and YFSETQ. The CDR3 coding sequence is TGCGCCAGCAGCCGAAGGGACGCCTTGGACACTGAAGCTTTCTTT. It yields the protein CASSRRDALDTEAFF. Combining the CDR3 with reference TRBV5-1 and TRBJ1-1 gives the whole variable domain KAGVTQTPRYLIKTRGQQVTLSCSPISGHRSVSWYQQTPGQGLQFLFEYFSETQRNKGNFPGRFSGRQFSNSRSEMNVSTLELGDSALYLCASSRRDALDTEAFFGQGTRLTVV.

This clone appeared a single time. This chain connects TRBV12-3 or TRBV12-4 to TRBJ1-2; TRBD1 might be the D (6 bases). V shed 5 bases and J shed 3 bases, with 10 bases lying between them. The CDR3 loop spans 13 amino acids. CDR3 residues: CASSPRQDYGYTF. The CDR3 coding sequence is TGTGCCAGCAGTCCCCGACAGGACTATGGCTACACCTTC.